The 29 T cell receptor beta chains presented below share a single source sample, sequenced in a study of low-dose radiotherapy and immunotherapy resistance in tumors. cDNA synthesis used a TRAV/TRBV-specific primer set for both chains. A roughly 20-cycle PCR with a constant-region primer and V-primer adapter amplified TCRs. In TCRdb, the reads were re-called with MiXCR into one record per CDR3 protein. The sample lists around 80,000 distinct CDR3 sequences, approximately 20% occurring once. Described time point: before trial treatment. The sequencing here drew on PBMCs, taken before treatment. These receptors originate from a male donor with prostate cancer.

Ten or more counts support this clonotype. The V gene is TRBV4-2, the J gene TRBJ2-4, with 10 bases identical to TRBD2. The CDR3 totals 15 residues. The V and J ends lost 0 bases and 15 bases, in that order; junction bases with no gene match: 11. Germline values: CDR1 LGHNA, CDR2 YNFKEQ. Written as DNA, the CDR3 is TGTGCCAGCAGCCAAGATAGACTAGCGGGCTCCTTATGGTACTTC. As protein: CASSQDRLAGSLWYF.

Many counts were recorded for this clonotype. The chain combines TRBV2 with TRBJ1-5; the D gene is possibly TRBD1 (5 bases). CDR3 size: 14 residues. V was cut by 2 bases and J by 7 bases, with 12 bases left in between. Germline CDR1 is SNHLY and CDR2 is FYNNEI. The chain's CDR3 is CASSERRVGQPQHF. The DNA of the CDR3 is TGTGCCAGCAGTGAACGCAGGGTAGGCCAGCCCCAGCATTTT.

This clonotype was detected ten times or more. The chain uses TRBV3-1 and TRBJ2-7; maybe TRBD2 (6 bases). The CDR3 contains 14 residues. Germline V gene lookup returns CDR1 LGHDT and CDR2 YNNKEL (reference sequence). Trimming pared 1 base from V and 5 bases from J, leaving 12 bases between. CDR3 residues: CASSQARGGDEQYF. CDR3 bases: TGTGCCAGCAGCCAAGCACGAGGCGGGGACGAGCAGTACTTC.

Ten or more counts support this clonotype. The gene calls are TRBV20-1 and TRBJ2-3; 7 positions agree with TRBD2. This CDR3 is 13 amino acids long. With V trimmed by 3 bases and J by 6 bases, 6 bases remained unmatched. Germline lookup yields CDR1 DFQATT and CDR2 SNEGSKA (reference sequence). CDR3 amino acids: CSARGGIRDTQYF. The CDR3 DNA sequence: TGCAGTGCTAGGGGGGGGATCAGGGATACGCAGTATTTT.

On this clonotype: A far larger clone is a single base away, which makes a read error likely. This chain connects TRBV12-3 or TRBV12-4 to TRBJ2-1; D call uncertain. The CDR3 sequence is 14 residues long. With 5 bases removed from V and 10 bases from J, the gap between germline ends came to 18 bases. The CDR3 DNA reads TGTGCCAGCAGTATCACCGCGAACACCTACGAGCAGTTCTTC. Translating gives CASSITANTYEQFF.

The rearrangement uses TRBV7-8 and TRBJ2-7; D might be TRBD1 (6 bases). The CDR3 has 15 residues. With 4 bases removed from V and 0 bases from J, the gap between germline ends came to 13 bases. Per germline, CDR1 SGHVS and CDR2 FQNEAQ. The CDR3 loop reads CASSSGQWFSYEQYF. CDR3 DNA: TGTGCCAGCAGCTCCGGACAGTGGTTCTCCTACGAGCAGTACTTC.

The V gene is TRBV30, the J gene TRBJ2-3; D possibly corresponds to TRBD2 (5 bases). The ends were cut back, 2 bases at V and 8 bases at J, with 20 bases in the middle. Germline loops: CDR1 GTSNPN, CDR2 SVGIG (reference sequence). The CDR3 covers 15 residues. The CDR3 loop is CAWSRPWERPGTQYF. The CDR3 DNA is TGTGCCTGGAGTCGACCCTGGGAGCGGCCGGGTACGCAGTATTTT.

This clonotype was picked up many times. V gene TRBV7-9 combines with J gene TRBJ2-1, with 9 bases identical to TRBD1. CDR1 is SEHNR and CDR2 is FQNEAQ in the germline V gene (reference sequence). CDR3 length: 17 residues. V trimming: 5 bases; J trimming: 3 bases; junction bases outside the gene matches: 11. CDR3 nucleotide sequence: TGTGCCAGCAGCCAGGCCACAGGGGGCGGAATCTACAATGAGCAGTTCTTC. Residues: CASSQATGGGIYNEQFF.

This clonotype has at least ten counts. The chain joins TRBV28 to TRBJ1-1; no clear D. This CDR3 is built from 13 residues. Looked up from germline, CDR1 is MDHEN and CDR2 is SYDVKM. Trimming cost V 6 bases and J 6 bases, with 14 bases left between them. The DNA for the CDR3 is TGTGCCAGCAGCCAAGACTATCCTCCTGAAGCTTTCTTT. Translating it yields CASSQDYPPEAFF.

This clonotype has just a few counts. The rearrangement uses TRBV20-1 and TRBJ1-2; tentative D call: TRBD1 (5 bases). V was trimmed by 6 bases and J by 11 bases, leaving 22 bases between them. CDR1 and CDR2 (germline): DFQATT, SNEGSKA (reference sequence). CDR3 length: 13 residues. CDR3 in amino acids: CSAKPGTDRSYTF. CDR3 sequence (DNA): TGCAGTGCCAAACCCGGGACGGACCGTTCGTACACCTTC.

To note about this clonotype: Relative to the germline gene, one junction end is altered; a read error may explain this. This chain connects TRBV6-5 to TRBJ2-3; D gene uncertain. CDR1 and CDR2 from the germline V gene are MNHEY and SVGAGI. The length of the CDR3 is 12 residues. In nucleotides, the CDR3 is TGTGCCAGCACCCGTAGCATAGATACGCAGTATTTT. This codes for CASTRSIDTQYF.

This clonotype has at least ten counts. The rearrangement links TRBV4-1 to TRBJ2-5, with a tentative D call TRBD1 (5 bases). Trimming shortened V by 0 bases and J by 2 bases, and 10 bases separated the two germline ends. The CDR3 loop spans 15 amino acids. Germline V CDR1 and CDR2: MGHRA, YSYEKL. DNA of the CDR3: TGCGCCAGCAGCCAAGACGGCCGACAGCAAGAGACCCAGTACTTC. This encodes CASSQDGRQQETQYF.

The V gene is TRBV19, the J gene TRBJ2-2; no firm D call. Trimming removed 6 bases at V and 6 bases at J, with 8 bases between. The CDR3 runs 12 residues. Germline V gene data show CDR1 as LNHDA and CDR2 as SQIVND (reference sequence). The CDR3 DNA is TGTGCCAGTAGAATCTCGGCCGGGGAGCTGTTTTTT. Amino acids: CASRISAGELFF.

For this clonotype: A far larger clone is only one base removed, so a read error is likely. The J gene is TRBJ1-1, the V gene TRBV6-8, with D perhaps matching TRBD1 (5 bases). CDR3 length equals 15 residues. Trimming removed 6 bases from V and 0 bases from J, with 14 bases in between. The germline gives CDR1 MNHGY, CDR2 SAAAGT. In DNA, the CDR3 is TGTGCCAGCAGCCGAGGAACAGGAATGAACACTGAAGCTTTCTTT. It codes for CASSRGTGMNTEAFF.

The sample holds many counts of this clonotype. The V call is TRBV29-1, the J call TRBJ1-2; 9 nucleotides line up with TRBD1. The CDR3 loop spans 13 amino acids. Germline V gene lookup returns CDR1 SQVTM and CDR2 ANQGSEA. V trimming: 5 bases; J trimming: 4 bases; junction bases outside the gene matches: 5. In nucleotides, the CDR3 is TGCAGCGTTCTAGGACAGGGGAGCTATGGCTACACCTTC. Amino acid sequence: CSVLGQGSYGYTF.

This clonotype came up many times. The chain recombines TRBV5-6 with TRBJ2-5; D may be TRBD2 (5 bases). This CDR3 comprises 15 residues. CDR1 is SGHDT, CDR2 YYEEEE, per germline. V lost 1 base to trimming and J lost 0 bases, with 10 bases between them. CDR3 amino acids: CASSLPAAHQETQYF. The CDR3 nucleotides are TGTGCCAGCAGCTTGCCAGCGGCGCACCAAGAGACCCAGTACTTC.

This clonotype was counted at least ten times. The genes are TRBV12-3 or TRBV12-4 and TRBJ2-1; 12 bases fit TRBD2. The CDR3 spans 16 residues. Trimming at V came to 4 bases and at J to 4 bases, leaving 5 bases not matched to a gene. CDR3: CASSSSGLAGYNEQFF. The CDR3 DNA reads TGTGCCAGCAGTTCAAGTGGACTAGCGGGATACAATGAGCAGTTCTTC.

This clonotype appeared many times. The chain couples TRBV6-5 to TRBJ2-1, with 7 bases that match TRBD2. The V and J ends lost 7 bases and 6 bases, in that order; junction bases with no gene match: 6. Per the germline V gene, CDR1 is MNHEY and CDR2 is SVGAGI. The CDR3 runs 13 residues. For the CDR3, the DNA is TGTGCCAGCACCTGGGGCGGGAGCAATGAGCAGTTCTTC. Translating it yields CASTWGGSNEQFF.

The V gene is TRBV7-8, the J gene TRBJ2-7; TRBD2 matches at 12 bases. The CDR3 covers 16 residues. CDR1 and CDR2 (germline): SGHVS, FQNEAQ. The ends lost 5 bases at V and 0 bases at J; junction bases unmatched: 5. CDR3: CASSRRTSGTSYEQYF. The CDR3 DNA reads TGTGCCAGCAGCCGGCGGACTAGCGGGACCTCCTACGAGCAGTACTTC.

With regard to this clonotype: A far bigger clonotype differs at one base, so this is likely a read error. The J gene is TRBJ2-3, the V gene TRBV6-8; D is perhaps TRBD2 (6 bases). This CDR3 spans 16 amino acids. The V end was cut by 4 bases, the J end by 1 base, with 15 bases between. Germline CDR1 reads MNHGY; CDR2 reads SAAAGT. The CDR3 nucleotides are TGTGCCAGCAGTTCAGTCCGCCCGGGGGGCACAGATACGCAGTATTTT. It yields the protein CASSSVRPGGTDTQYF.

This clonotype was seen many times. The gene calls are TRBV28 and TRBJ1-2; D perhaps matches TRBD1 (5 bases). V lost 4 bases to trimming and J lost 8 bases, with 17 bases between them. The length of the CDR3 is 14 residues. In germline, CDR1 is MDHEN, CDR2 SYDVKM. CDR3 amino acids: CASSSSSGYGGYTF. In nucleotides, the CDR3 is TGTGCCAGCAGTTCCTCCTCAGGGTATGGAGGCTACACCTTC.

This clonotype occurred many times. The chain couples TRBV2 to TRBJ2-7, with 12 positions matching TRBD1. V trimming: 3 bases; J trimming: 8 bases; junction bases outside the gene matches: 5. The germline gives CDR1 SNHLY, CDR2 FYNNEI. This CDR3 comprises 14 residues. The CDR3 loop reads CASSDGTGGFKQYF. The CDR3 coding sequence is TGTGCCAGCAGTGACGGGACAGGGGGCTTCAAGCAGTACTTC.

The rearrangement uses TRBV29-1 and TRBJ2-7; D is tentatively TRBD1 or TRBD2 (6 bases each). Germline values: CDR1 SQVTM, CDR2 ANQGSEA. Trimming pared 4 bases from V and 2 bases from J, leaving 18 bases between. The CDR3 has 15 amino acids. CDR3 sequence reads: CSVVRGQGGTYEQYF. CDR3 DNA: TGCAGCGTTGTTAGGGGACAAGGAGGGACCTACGAGCAGTACTTC.

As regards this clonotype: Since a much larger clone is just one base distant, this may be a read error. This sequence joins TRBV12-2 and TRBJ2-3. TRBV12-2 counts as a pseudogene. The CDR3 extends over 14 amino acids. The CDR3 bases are TGTGCCATCAGCTTAGAGACGACCACAGATACGCAGTATTTT. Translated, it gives CAISLETTTDTQYF.

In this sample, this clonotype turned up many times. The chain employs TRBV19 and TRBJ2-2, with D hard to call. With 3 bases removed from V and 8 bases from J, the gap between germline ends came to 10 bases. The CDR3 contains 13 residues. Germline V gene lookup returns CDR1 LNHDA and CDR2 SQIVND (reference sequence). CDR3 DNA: TGTGCCAGTAGTATTTTTTTCCCTGGGGAGCTGTTTTTT. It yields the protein CASSIFFPGELFF.

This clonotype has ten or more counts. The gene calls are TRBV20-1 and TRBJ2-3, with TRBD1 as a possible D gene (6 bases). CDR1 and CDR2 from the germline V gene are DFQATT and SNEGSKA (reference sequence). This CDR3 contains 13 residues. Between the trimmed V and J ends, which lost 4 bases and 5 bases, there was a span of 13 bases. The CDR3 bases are TGCAGTGCTAAAACACAGGGATTAGATACGCAGTATTTT. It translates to CSAKTQGLDTQYF.

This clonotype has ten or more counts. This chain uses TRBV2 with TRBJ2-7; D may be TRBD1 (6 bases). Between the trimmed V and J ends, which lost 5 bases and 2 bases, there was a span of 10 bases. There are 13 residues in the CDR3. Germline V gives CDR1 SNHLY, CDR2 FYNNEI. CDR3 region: CASSLDSAYEQYF. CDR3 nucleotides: TGTGCCAGCAGTCTGGACAGTGCCTACGAGCAGTACTTC.

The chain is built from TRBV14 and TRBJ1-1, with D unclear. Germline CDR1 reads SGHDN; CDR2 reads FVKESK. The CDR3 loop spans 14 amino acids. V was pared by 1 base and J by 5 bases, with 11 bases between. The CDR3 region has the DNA TGTGCCAGCAGCCAAGCATCCTTTGGAACTGAAGCTTTCTTT. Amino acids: CASSQASFGTEAFF.

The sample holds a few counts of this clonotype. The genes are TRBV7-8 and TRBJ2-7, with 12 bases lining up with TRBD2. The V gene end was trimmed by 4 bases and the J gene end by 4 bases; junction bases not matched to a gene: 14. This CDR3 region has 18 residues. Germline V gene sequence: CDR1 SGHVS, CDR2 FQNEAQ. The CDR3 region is CASSSPGLAGSSPYEQYF. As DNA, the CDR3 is TGTGCCAGCAGCTCCCCCGGACTAGCGGGATCTTCCCCTTACGAGCAGTACTTC.